Listed below are T cell receptor beta chains from one sample, sequenced in a study of T cells in Graves' hyperthyroidism and ophthalmopathy. One entry per CDR3 protein results from TCRdb running MiXCR on the multiplex PCR reads. Of some 300,000 distinct CDR3 sequences listed, roughly 17% were seen once; the top ten hold around 33%. The sample taken for sequencing was blood. The receptors were sampled from a man aged 25 to 40 with Graves' hyperthyroidism. The CDR3 runs from the conserved cysteine through the conserved F or W. D genes are given only for firm matches. Rows give clone size only sometimes, using once, few, many, or a class for an expanded clone.

clone size	CDR3 length	V gene	D gene	J gene	CDR3 protein	CDR3 DNA
NA	19	TRBV18	TRBD1	TRBJ1-1	CASSRSPTGAVVGSTEAFF	TGTGCCAGCTCACGGTCCCCGACAGGGGCGGTTGTCGGGAGCACTGAAGCTTTCTTT
NA	14	TRBV6-1	NA	TRBJ1-5	CASSTDSPNQPQHF	TGTGCCAGCAGTACAGATTCCCCCAATCAGCCCCAGCATTTT
many	15	TRBV28	TRBD2	TRBJ2-2	CASSLGGLETGELFF	TGTGCCAGCAGTTTAGGGGGACTAGAGACAGGGGAGCTGTTTTTT
few	11	TRBV10-3	TRBD1	TRBJ2-5	CARDRVETQYF	TGTGCCAGGGACAGGGTCGAGACCCAGTACTTC
many	14	TRBV30	NA	TRBJ1-5	CAWGLGMGNQPQHF	TGTGCCTGGGGCCTAGGGATGGGCAATCAGCCCCAGCATTTT
many	12	TRBV5-1	NA	TRBJ1-2	CASSPDSWSYTF	TGCGCCAGCAGCCCTGATAGCTGGAGCTACACCTTC
many	13	TRBV30	NA	TRBJ1-4	CAWSGGVDEKLFF	TGTGCCTGGAGCGGTGGCGTGGATGAAAAACTGTTTTTT
many	13	TRBV2	NA	TRBJ1-1	CASSEALQGGAFF	TGTGCCAGCAGTGAAGCGCTTCAGGGAGGAGCTTTCTTT
NA	12	TRBV6-5	NA	TRBJ1-6	CASSYRNSPLHF	TGTGCCAGCAGTTACCGTAATTCACCCCTCCACTTT
NA	13	TRBV19	NA	TRBJ2-7	CASSRQGGGEQYF	TGTGCCAGTAGTCGTCAGGGAGGGGGTGAGCAGTACTTC
many	13	TRBV12-3/TRBV12-4	NA	TRBJ2-1	CASSTQVYNEQFF	TGTGCCAGCAGTACTCAAGTATACAATGAGCAGTTCTTC
many	16	TRBV11-2	TRBD2	TRBJ2-3	CASSLWPAGSTDTQYF	TGTGCCAGCAGCTTATGGCCAGCGGGATCGACAGATACGCAGTATTTT
NA	15	TRBV19	NA	TRBJ1-1	CASSFMSTVNTEAFF	TGTGCCAGTAGTTTTATGTCGACAGTCAACACTGAAGCTTTCTTT
NA	16	TRBV29-1	NA	TRBJ2-5	CSVMGTVGGAVETQYF	TGCAGCGTTATGGGGACTGTCGGAGGGGCCGTGGAGACCCAGTACTTC
many	14	TRBV19	NA	TRBJ2-5	CASSPGRNQETQYF	TGTGCCAGTAGTCCCGGACGGAACCAAGAGACCCAGTACTTC
NA	13	TRBV15	TRBD1	TRBJ1-6	CATSRQGDSPLHF	TGTGCCACCAGCAGACAGGGGGATTCACCCCTCCACTTT
many	14	TRBV2	TRBD1	TRBJ1-6	CASPRGGSDSPLHF	TGTGCCAGCCCCAGGGGGGGGTCGGATTCACCCCTCCACTTT
few	16	TRBV12-5	TRBD2	TRBJ2-3	CASGLPSGRTSDTQYF	TGTGCTAGTGGCCTACCTAGCGGGAGAACTTCAGATACGCAGTATTTT
NA	15	TRBV2	NA	TRBJ1-5	CASSFPDLISQPQHF	TGTGCCAGCAGTTTCCCCGACTTAATTAGTCAGCCCCAGCATTTT
NA	14	TRBV7-9	TRBD1	TRBJ1-4	CASSSLTGDEKLFF	TGTGCCAGCAGCTCCCTGACAGGGGATGAAAAACTGTTTTTT
few	15	TRBV7-2	TRBD1	TRBJ1-5	CASSVEQGAFEAQHF	TGTGCCAGCAGCGTTGAACAGGGGGCGTTCGAGGCCCAGCATTTT
many	14	TRBV7-9	NA	TRBJ2-5	CASSASAYWETQYF	TGTGCCAGCAGCGCATCTGCCTACTGGGAGACCCAGTACTTC
many	14	TRBV6-1	TRBD1	TRBJ2-7	CASSNRGITYEQYF	TGTGCCAGCAGTAACAGGGGAATAACCTACGAGCAGTACTTC
NA	13	TRBV6-1	NA	TRBJ2-1	CASREGGDLRQFF	TGTGCCAGCAGAGAAGGAGGGGACCTTAGGCAGTTCTTC
few	14	TRBV6-2/TRBV6-3	TRBD2	TRBJ2-1	CASSFLSGNVEQFF	TGTGCCAGCAGTTTCCTGAGCGGGAATGTTGAGCAGTTCTTC
few	16	TRBV24-1	NA	TRBJ2-3	CATSHPQAGEADTQYF	TGTGCCACCAGTCACCCTCAGGCAGGTGAGGCAGATACGCAGTATTTT